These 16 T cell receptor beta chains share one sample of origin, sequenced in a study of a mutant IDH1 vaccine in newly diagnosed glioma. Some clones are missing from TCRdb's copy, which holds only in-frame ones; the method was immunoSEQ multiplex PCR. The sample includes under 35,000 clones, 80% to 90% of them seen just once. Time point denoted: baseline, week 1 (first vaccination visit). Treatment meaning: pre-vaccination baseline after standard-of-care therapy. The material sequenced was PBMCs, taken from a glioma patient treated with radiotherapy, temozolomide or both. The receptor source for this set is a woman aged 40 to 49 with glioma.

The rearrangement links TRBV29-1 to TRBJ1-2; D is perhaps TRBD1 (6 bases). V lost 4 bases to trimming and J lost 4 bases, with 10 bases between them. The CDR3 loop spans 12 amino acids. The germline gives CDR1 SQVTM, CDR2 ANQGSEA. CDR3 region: CSVGQEGYGYTF. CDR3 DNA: TGCAGCGTTGGACAGGAGGGCTATGGCTACACCTTC.

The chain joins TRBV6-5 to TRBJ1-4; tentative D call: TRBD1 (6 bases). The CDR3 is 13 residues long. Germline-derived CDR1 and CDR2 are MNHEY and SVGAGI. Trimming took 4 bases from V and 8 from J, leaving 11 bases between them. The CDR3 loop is CASSSGAREKLFF. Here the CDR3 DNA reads TGTGCCAGCAGTTCAGGGGCCAGGGAAAAACTGTTTTTT.

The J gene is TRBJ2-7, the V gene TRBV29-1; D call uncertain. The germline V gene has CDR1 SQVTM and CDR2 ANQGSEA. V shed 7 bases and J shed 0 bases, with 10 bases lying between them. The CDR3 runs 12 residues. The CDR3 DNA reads TGCAGCGCCATCAGTGGCTCCTACGAGCAGTACTTC. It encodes CSAISGSYEQYF.

CDR3 DNA sequence: TGTGCCAGCTCATTGACGAGCGGGAAGGGATACAATGAGCAGTTCTTC. This encodes CASSLTSGKGYNEQFF. The chain has TRBV18 and TRBJ2-1; TRBD2 aligns across 7 bases. V was pared by 5 bases and J by 4 bases, with 11 bases of the junction left unmatched. CDR1 and CDR2 (germline): KGHSH, LQKENI. The CDR3 runs to 16 residues.

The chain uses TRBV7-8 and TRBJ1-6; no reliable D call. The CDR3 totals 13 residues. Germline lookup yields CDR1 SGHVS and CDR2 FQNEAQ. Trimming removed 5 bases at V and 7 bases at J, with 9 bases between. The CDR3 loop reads CASSLGRNSPLHF. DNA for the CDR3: TGTGCCAGCAGCCTAGGGCGGAATTCACCCCTCCACTTT. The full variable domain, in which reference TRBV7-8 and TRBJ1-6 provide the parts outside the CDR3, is GAGVSQSPRYKVAKRGQDVALRCDPISGHVSLFWYQQALGQGPEFLTYFQNEAQLDKSGLPSDRFFAERPEGSVSTLKIQRTQQEDSAVYLCASSLGRNSPLHFGNGTRLTVT.

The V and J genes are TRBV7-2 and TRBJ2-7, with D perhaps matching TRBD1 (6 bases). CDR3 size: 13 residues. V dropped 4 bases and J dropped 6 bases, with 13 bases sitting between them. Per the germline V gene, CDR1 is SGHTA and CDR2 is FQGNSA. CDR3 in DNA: TGTGCCAGCAGCTCGAACACAGGGCTCGAGCAGTACTTC. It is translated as CASSSNTGLEQYF.

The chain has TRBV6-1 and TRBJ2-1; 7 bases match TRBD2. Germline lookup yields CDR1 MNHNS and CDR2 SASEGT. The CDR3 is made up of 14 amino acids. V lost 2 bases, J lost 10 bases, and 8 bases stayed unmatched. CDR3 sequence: CASSEPGRVSEQFF. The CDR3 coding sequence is TGTGCCAGCAGTGAACCGGGGAGGGTATCGGAGCAGTTCTTC.

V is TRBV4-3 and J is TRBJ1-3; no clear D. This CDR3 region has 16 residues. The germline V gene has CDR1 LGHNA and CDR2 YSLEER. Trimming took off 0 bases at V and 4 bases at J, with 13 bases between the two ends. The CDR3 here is CASSQDNSRKGNTIYF. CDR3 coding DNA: TGCGCCAGCAGCCAAGATAACTCTCGGAAAGGAAACACCATATATTTT.

Written as DNA, the CDR3 is TGTGCCAGCAGCTTCGATGGGCGGGGGCAGGAGACCCAGTACTTC. It translates to CASSFDGRGQETQYF. V usage is TRBV7-2 and J usage is TRBJ2-5; maybe TRBD2 (7 bases). CDR3 length equals 15 residues. CDR1 is SGHTA and CDR2 is FQGNSA in the germline V gene. V lost 3 bases and J lost 5, with 16 bases in between.

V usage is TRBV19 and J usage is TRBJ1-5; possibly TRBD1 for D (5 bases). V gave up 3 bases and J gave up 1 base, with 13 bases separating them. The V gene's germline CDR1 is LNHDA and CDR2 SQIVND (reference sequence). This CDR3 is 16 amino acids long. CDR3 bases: TGTGCCAGTAGTATCGCACGGGGGGTCAGCAATCAGCCCCAGCATTTT. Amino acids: CASSIARGVSNQPQHF.

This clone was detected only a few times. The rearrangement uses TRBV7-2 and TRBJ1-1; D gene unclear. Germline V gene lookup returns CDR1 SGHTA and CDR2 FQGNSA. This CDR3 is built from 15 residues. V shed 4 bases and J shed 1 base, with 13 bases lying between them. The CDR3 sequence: CASSYRPTANTEAFF. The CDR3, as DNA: TGTGCCAGCAGCTACCGACCTACTGCGAACACTGAAGCTTTCTTT.

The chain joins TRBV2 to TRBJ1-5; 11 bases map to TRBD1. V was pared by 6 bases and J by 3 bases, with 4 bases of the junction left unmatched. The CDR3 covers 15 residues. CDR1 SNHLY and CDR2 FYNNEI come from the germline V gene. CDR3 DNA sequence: TGTGCCAGCAGGGGACAGGGGGTCCACAATCAGCCCCAGCATTTT. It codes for CASRGQGVHNQPQHF.

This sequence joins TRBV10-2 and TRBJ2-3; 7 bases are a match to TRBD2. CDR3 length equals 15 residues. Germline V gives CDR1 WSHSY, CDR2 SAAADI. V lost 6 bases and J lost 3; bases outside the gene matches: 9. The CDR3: CASRDRLAGTDTQYF. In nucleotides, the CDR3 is TGCGCCAGCAGGGACCGACTAGCCGGAACAGATACGCAGTATTTT.

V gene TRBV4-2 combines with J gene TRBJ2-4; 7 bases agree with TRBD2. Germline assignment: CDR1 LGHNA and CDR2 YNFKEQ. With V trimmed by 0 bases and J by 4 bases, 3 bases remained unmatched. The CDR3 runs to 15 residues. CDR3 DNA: TGTGCCAGCAGCCAAGAGGGGGGGATAAAAAACATTCAGTACTTC. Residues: CASSQEGGIKNIQYF.

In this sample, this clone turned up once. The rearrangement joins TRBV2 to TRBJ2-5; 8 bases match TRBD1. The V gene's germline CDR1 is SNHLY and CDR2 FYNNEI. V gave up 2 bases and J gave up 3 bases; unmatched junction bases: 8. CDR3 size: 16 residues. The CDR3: CASSERNGQGKETQYF. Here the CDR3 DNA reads TGTGCCAGCAGTGAACGGAATGGACAGGGAAAAGAGACCCAGTACTTC.

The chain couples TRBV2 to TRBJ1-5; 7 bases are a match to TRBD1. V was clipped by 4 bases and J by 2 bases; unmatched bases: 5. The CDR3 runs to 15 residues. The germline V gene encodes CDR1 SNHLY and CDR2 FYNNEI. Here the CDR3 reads CASSAWQGGNQPQHF. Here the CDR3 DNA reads TGTGCCAGCAGTGCTTGGCAGGGGGGCAATCAGCCCCAGCATTTT.